The 14 T cell receptor beta chains presented below share a single source sample, sequenced in a study of T cell repertoires in cytomegalovirus infection. TCRdb re-called the reads through MiXCR, storing one row per CDR3 protein. The sample consists of 450,000 to 650,000 distinct CDR3 sequences, around 27% of them appearing once. The source material was PBMCs. The receptors originated from a human donor in good health (CMV status not recorded). Some clones in this sample may be carry-over from other donors' samples.

This clonotype occurred a few times. This sequence joins TRBV24-1 and TRBJ1-2; no firm D call. Germline V gene sequence: CDR1 KGHDR, CDR2 SFDVKD. V was clipped by 5 bases and J by 3 bases, with 15 bases between them. CDR3 length: 15 residues. CDR3: CATSGPGLGDYGYTF. CDR3 in DNA: TGTGCCACCAGTGGGCCGGGCCTAGGCGACTATGGCTACACCTTC.

The chain links TRBV6-6 to TRBJ2-3; TRBD1 agrees at 7 bases. The germline V gene has CDR1 MNHNY and CDR2 SVGAGI (reference sequence). The V segment lost 7 bases and the J segment 4 bases; nucleotides outside the gene matches: 11. The CDR3 has 15 amino acids. Here the CDR3 DNA reads TGTGCCAGCACTAGAATGGGACAGTTCCCAGATACGCAGTATTTT. Its protein is CASTRMGQFPDTQYF.

The chain joins TRBV7-9 to TRBJ1-5; D is unresolved. Trimming pared 5 bases from V and 0 bases from J, leaving 5 bases between. Germline values: CDR1 SEHNR, CDR2 FQNEAQ (reference sequence). This CDR3 contains 13 residues. CDR3 bases: TGTGCCAGCAGCCCTTTTAGCAATCAGCCCCAGCATTTT. It encodes CASSPFSNQPQHF.

The V call is TRBV7-2, the J call TRBJ1-6; 7 bases align to TRBD1. This CDR3 spans 15 amino acids. Germline CDR1 SGHTA, CDR2 FQGNSA. V was pared by 3 bases and J by 6 bases, with 5 bases of the junction left unmatched. CDR3 nucleotides: TGTGCCAGCAGCTTCAGGGGGGCTGGTAATTCACCCCTCCACTTT. Protein product: CASSFRGAGNSPLHF.

This clonotype occurred a few times. The chain carries TRBV6-2 or TRBV6-3 and TRBJ2-3; the D gene is possibly TRBD1 (5 bases). Between the trimmed V and J ends, which lost 2 bases and 1 base, there was a span of 13 bases. Per the germline V gene, CDR1 is MNHEY and CDR2 is SVGEGT. This CDR3 contains 16 residues. The CDR3 loop reads CASSYRTPGRTDTQYF. The CDR3 DNA reads as TGTGCCAGCAGTTACCGGACCCCAGGGCGCACAGATACGCAGTATTTT.

This chain connects TRBV9 to TRBJ2-3; D not certain. V shed 3 bases and J shed 5 bases, with 13 bases lying between them. The CDR3 runs to 14 residues. CDR1 and CDR2 from the germline V gene are SGDLS and YYNGEE. Here the CDR3 reads CASSGGNQGDTQYF. The CDR3 DNA reads as TGTGCCAGCAGCGGGGGTAACCAAGGAGATACGCAGTATTTT.

The rearrangement links TRBV27 to TRBJ2-7; D gene uncertain. The CDR3 runs 16 residues. V lost 2 bases, J lost 6 bases, and 20 bases lay in between. Germline values: CDR1 MNHEY, CDR2 SMNVEV (reference sequence). The CDR3, as DNA: TGTGCCAGCAGTTTACGCGTCCTTCAACCACCTCTCGAGCAGTACTTC. Translation: CASSLRVLQPPLEQYF.

This clonotype was observed many times. The chain recombines TRBV7-8 with TRBJ1-6; unclear D gene. The CDR3 extends over 16 amino acids. Trimming pared 5 bases from V and 8 bases from J, leaving 19 bases between. The germline V gene encodes CDR1 SGHVS and CDR2 FQNEAQ. The CDR3 region is CASSPWTAGGDSPLHF. The CDR3 DNA reads TGTGCCAGCAGCCCCTGGACCGCTGGAGGCGATTCACCCCTCCACTTT.

In its sample, this clonotype was seen many times. V is TRBV6-2 or TRBV6-3 and J is TRBJ2-1; D gene uncertain. The V end lost 3 bases, the J end lost 7 bases, and 16 bases lay between the germline ends. This CDR3 is built from 15 residues. The germline gives CDR1 MNHEY, CDR2 SVGEGT. For the CDR3, the DNA is TGTGCCAGCAGTTATTATTCCGTGGGAATGAATGAGCAGTTCTTC. It codes for CASSYYSVGMNEQFF.

In its sample, this clonotype was seen a few times. V usage is TRBV9 and J usage is TRBJ1-2; D may be TRBD1 (5 bases). Trimming removed 4 bases at V and 2 bases at J, with 15 bases between. Germline CDR1 is SGDLS and CDR2 is YYNGEE. The length of the CDR3 is 15 residues. CDR3 bases: TGTGCCAGCAGCTCATCAGGGCGAAAAAACTATGGCTACACCTTC. This sequence encodes CASSSSGRKNYGYTF.

This clonotype has only a few counts. This chain joins TRBV7-6 and TRBJ2-5, with D uncertain. This CDR3 region has 14 residues. The V and J ends lost 5 bases and 2 bases respectively, with 12 bases between them. Germline CDR1 and CDR2: SGHVS and FNYEAQ. CDR3: CASSTDLTQETQYF. The CDR3 DNA reads as TGTGCCAGCAGCACCGACTTGACACAAGAGACCCAGTACTTC.

In its sample, this clonotype was seen many times. The chain employs TRBV7-8 and TRBJ1-3; D gene ambiguous. Germline V gene data show CDR1 as SGHVS and CDR2 as FQNEAQ. This CDR3 has 17 amino acids. Between the trimmed V and J ends, which lost 4 bases and 1 base, there was a span of 17 bases. CDR3 loop: CASSSTTVDGSGNTIYF. Written as DNA, the CDR3 is TGTGCCAGCAGCTCTACTACCGTTGACGGTTCTGGAAACACCATATATTTT.

This clonotype was recorded at least ten times. The V and J genes are TRBV11-2 and TRBJ2-5; no firm D call. The CDR3 is 13 residues long. Germline V gene data show CDR1 as SGHAT and CDR2 as FQNNGV. V was trimmed by 3 bases and J by 3 bases, leaving 8 bases between them. The CDR3 loop is CASSFGEEETQYF. CDR3 nucleotides: TGTGCCAGCAGCTTTGGTGAGGAAGAGACCCAGTACTTC.

The chain carries TRBV19 and TRBJ2-5, with 8 bases lining up with TRBD1. After removal of 6 bases from V and 0 bases from J, the junction contained 12 bases not matched to a gene. The CDR3 consists of 17 residues. The germline V gene encodes CDR1 LNHDA and CDR2 SQIVND (reference sequence). The CDR3, as DNA: TGTGCCAGTAGCAAGACAGGGGCGACCCAGTACCAAGAGACCCAGTACTTC. Translation gives CASSKTGATQYQETQYF.